This T cell receptor (beta chain) was captured in a study of blood T cell repertoires in COVID-19. Germline assignment: CDR1 SQVTM and CDR2 ANQGSEA. The CDR3 sequence is 14 residues long. Trimming stripped 4 bases from V and 0 bases from J, with 7 bases between. Study members were between roughly 18 and 100 years old and lived in fewer than 30 US regions. The assay was immunoSEQ multiplex PCR, and TCRdb's table has in-frame clones only and misses some. Here the sample spans approximately 290,000 clones, around 90% being singletons. This chain connects TRBV29-1 to TRBJ1-6; D gene uncertain. This sequence was found in a woman aged 18-29 years with acute COVID-19. Source material: PBMCs or T cells enriched from blood (not recorded which). The CDR3 protein is CSVGESSYNSPLHF. The CDR3 region has the DNA TGCAGCGTTGGCGAGAGCTCCTATAATTCACCCCTCCACTTT.